Shown below are 29 T cell receptor beta chains from a single sample sequenced in a study of CD8+CD57+ T cells in acquired aplastic anemia. The study profiled TCR beta VDJ and CDR3 using genomic DNA as template. From the reads, TCRdb called clonotypes with MiXCR, one entry per CDR3 protein. The data contain about 81,000 distinct CDR3 sequences, roughly half of them singletons. The material sequenced was sorted CD4+, CD8+, or CD8+CD57+ T cells (not recorded which) from PBMCs. All receptors come from a human donor in good health, serving as a control.

The table lists this clonotype with many counts. The chain joins TRBV24-1 to TRBJ1-4; unclear D gene. Germline V lookup: CDR1 KGHDR, CDR2 SFDVKD. V was shortened by 5 bases and J by 3 bases, with 9 bases between the two germline ends. This CDR3 is 14 amino acids long. The CDR3 spells CATSAAGANEKLFF. CDR3 nucleotide sequence: TGTGCCACCAGTGCAGCGGGAGCTAATGAAAAACTGTTTTTT.

There are many counts of this clonotype. Because the CDR3's place on the DNA is in doubt, the DNA is left out and the CDR3 is given as listed by TCRdb. The chain is built from TRBV29-1 and TRBJ2-1; the table's D call of TRBD2 was not tested on the DNA. The CDR3 length is 11 residues, termini included. The germline gives CDR1 SQVTM, CDR2 ANQGSEA. CDR3 region: CSVAGGTSLFF.

The chain is built from TRBV27 and TRBJ2-1, with 8 bases matching TRBD2. CDR1 and CDR2 (germline): MNHEY, SMNVEV (reference sequence). J gave up 6 bases and V 6 bases, and 10 bases lay outside the gene matches. The CDR3 covers 15 residues. This chain's CDR3 is CASSPSGGYFNEQFF. CDR3 sequence (DNA): TGTGCCAGCAGCCCAAGCGGGGGATATTTCAATGAGCAGTTCTTC.

This clonotype was counted ten times or more. V and J are TRBV19 and TRBJ2-7, with 11 bases identical to TRBD1. The CDR3 covers 16 residues. Germline lookup yields CDR1 LNHDA and CDR2 SQIVND (reference sequence). Germline trimming cut 5 bases from V and 6 bases from J; bases unmatched to any gene: 12. CDR3 residues: CASSPRTGGLRSEQYF. The DNA of the CDR3 is TGTGCCAGTAGTCCCAGGACAGGGGGCCTCCGTAGCGAGCAGTACTTC.

This clonotype was seen ten or more times. The V gene is TRBV2, the J gene TRBJ2-7; maybe TRBD2 (7 bases). Germline lookup yields CDR1 SNHLY and CDR2 FYNNEI. CDR3 length equals 13 residues. V was pared by 7 bases and J by 3 bases, with 13 bases between. The CDR3 protein is CASMAGAVYEQYF. CDR3 DNA sequence: TGTGCCAGCATGGCGGGGGCGGTCTACGAGCAGTACTTC.

The CDR3 sequence is CSARPGMAGSTDTQYF. Written as DNA, the CDR3 is TGCAGTGCCCGGCCCGGTATGGCGGGGAGCACAGATACGCAGTATTTT. The V call is TRBV20-1, the J call TRBJ2-3; a weak D match, TRBD2 (6 bases). The CDR3 is made up of 16 amino acids. Per germline, CDR1 DFQATT and CDR2 SNEGSKA (reference sequence). The V end lost 6 bases, the J end lost 0 bases, and 19 bases lay between the germline ends.

This clonotype was picked up one time. The chain employs TRBV19 and TRBJ1-1; D is unclear. CDR1 is LNHDA, CDR2 SQIVND, per germline (reference sequence). V gave up 10 bases and J gave up 2 bases, with 17 bases separating them. The CDR3 spans 14 residues. CDR3 bases: TGTGCCACCGACCGAGGGCGGCATAACACTGAAGCTTTCTTT. It codes for CATDRGRHNTEAFF.

The chain combines TRBV7-9 with TRBJ1-2; a weak D match, TRBD1 (5 bases). Germline-derived CDR1 and CDR2 are SEHNR and FQNEAQ (reference sequence). The length of the CDR3 is 15 residues. Trimming removed 1 base at V and 6 bases at J, with 15 bases between. The CDR3 loop reads CASSLEWGDPNGYTF. CDR3 in DNA: TGTGCCAGCAGCTTAGAATGGGGGGATCCGAATGGCTACACCTTC.

This chain uses TRBV10-3 with TRBJ1-2; D might be TRBD1 (5 bases). The CDR3 extends over 16 amino acids. The V end was cut by 3 bases, the J end by 0 bases, with 14 bases between. Per the germline V gene, CDR1 is ENHRY and CDR2 is SYGVKD. CDR3 in DNA: TGTGCCATCAGTGATGCCCCAGGGAGTGCTAACTATGGCTACACCTTC. Translated: CAISDAPGSANYGYTF.

V usage is TRBV29-1 and J usage is TRBJ2-1, with 8 nucleotides matching TRBD2. Germline trimming cut 3 bases from V and 2 bases from J; bases unmatched to any gene: 3. The CDR3 extends over 14 amino acids. The V gene's germline CDR1 is SQVTM and CDR2 ANQGSEA. The chain's CDR3 is CSVEEGLAYNEQFF. For the CDR3, the DNA is TGCAGCGTTGAGGAGGGACTAGCCTACAATGAGCAGTTCTTC.

This clonotype was detected many times. The chain links TRBV11-1 to TRBJ1-1, with no clear D. The CDR3 extends over 15 amino acids. V was cut by 1 base and J by 1 base, with 10 bases left in between. Germline CDR1 and CDR2: SGHAT and FQDESV (reference sequence). Written as DNA, the CDR3 is TGTGCCAGCAGCTTAGTAAACGGGGAGAACACTGAAGCTTTCTTT. Protein sequence: CASSLVNGENTEAFF.

This chain links TRBV12-3 or TRBV12-4 with TRBJ1-2; 11 bases are shared with TRBD1. V trimming: 6 bases; J trimming: 6 bases; junction bases outside the gene matches: 6. CDR3 length: 14 amino acids. The CDR3 DNA reads as TGTGCCAGCAGCGCTCCGGGACAGGGGGATGGCTACACCTTC. Translation: CASSAPGQGDGYTF.

The rearrangement joins TRBV9 to TRBJ2-7, with TRBD1 matching 9 bases. This CDR3 has 14 residues. V was clipped by 3 bases and J by 3 bases; unmatched bases: 4. Germline assignment: CDR1 SGDLS and CDR2 YYNGEE. Here the CDR3 reads CASSGGQGIYEQYF. CDR3 sequence (DNA): TGTGCCAGCAGCGGGGGACAGGGCATCTACGAGCAGTACTTC.

This rearrangement joins TRBV25-1 to TRBJ2-7; maybe TRBD2 (5 bases). The germline CDR1 and CDR2 sequences are MGHDK and SYGVNS. Trimming removed 6 bases at V and 6 bases at J, with 15 bases between. The CDR3 is made up of 13 amino acids. CDR3 in DNA: TGTGCCAGCAGCCCGGGGAGTTGGGGCGAGCAGTACTTC. Residues: CASSPGSWGEQYF.

The chain links TRBV24-1 to TRBJ1-1; D is perhaps TRBD1 (5 bases). The CDR3 loop spans 14 amino acids. Deletions cut 6 bases from V and 1 base from J, with 11 bases between. The germline V gene has CDR1 KGHDR and CDR2 SFDVKD. As DNA, the CDR3 is TGTGCCACCAGTCTGGGGGGTAGGAACACTGAAGCTTTCTTT. As protein: CATSLGGRNTEAFF.

This clonotype was seen repeatedly, ten times or more. This sequence joins TRBV11-3 and TRBJ1-1; D is undetermined. The CDR3 covers 12 residues. Deletions cut 8 bases from V and 6 bases from J, with 13 bases between. Germline CDR1 reads SGHNT; CDR2 reads YENEEA. The CDR3 spells CASAGPMPEAFF. CDR3 coding DNA: TGTGCCAGCGCCGGCCCCATGCCTGAAGCTTTCTTT.

J is TRBJ1-2 and V is TRBV29-1; D is uncertain. The length of the CDR3 is 15 residues. V shed 0 bases and J shed 1 base, with 12 bases lying between them. Germline V lookup: CDR1 SQVTM, CDR2 ANQGSEA. The CDR3 nucleotides are TGCAGCGTTGAAGACGGCCCGCACCTTAACTATGGCTACACCTTC. Its translation is CSVEDGPHLNYGYTF.

The chain uses TRBV15 and TRBJ2-1; TRBD1 might be the D (5 bases). CDR1 and CDR2 from the germline V gene are LNHNV and YYDKDF (reference sequence). The CDR3 has 14 amino acids. Trimming left V 3 bases short and J 8 bases short, with 14 bases between. The CDR3 loop is CATSSYQGGDEQFF. For the CDR3, the DNA is TGTGCCACCAGCAGTTACCAGGGTGGAGATGAGCAGTTCTTC.

Comments on this clonotype: At one boundary the junction diverges from the germline segment, which might be a read error. V and J are TRBV24-1 and TRBJ2-1; 8 bases fit TRBD2. CDR1 is KGHDR and CDR2 is SFDVKD in the germline V gene. The CDR3 sequence is 16 residues long. For the CDR3, the DNA is TGTGCCAGCAGTGGGGTGGGACGGGGGGGGTACAATGAGCAGTTCTTC. This gives the protein CASSGVGRGGYNEQFF.

The rearrangement links TRBV10-2 to TRBJ2-7, with 9 positions matching TRBD2. Germline-derived CDR1 and CDR2 are WSHSY and SAAADI. The CDR3 totals 15 residues. V shed 4 bases, J shed 2 bases, and the junction held 6 bases outside the gene matches. The CDR3 here is CASSVLAGAAYEQYF. DNA of the CDR3: TGCGCCAGCAGTGTTTTAGCGGGGGCCGCCTACGAGCAGTACTTC.

The J gene is TRBJ1-3, the V gene TRBV20-1; D may be TRBD1 (5 bases). The CDR3 is 18 amino acids. Germline V CDR1 and CDR2: DFQATT, SNEGSKA (reference sequence). The V end was cut by 6 bases, the J end by 0 bases, with 24 bases between. The CDR3 spells CSAKPRVAEFRSGNTIYF. CDR3 DNA sequence: TGCAGTGCGAAGCCCAGGGTGGCGGAGTTTCGCTCTGGAAACACCATATATTTT.

This clonotype was seen many times. CDR3 coding DNA: TGTGCCAGCAGTTACTCCATACAGGGGGCGCTGGGCTACACCTTC. This encodes CASSYSIQGALGYTF. The chain combines TRBV6-5 with TRBJ1-2; 9 positions match TRBD1. After removal of 0 bases from V and 8 bases from J, the junction contained 7 bases not matched to a gene. The CDR3 runs to 15 residues. CDR1 is MNHEY and CDR2 is SVGAGI in the germline V gene.

V usage is TRBV12-3 or TRBV12-4 and J usage is TRBJ2-5; TRBD2 matches at 11 bases. V was pared by 1 base and J by 4 bases, with 2 bases of the junction left unmatched. The CDR3 is 15 residues long. The CDR3: CASSLGLAGSETQYF. CDR3 in DNA: TGTGCCAGCAGTTTAGGACTAGCGGGGTCAGAGACCCAGTACTTC.

CDR3: CSARPTGGGSGYTF. The CDR3 DNA is TGCAGTGCTAGACCTACAGGGGGTGGTTCTGGCTACACCTTC. The V gene is TRBV20-1, the J gene TRBJ1-2; the match to TRBD1 covers 8 bases. This CDR3 contains 14 residues. V gave up 2 bases and J gave up 7 bases; unmatched junction bases: 9. Per the germline V gene, CDR1 is DFQATT and CDR2 is SNEGSKA (reference sequence).

This sequence joins TRBV7-8 and TRBJ1-6; D perhaps matches TRBD1 (6 bases). V was cut by 3 bases and J by 13 bases, with 13 bases left in between. CDR1 and CDR2 (germline): SGHVS, FQNEAQ. The CDR3 consists of 13 residues. The CDR3 DNA follows: TGTGCCAGCAGCTTTGACAGGTCTGGGCCCCTCCACTTT. Amino acid sequence: CASSFDRSGPLHF.

The count of this clonotype is one. The chain links TRBV2 to TRBJ2-1, with 7 nucleotides matching TRBD2. J gave up 6 bases and V 7 bases, and 9 bases lay outside the gene matches. The CDR3 length is 14 residues. Looked up from germline, CDR1 is SNHLY and CDR2 is FYNNEI. CDR3 protein: CASTIRGGFNEQFF. CDR3 in DNA: TGTGCCAGCACCATCCGGGGAGGGTTCAATGAGCAGTTCTTC.

This clonotype was found many times. The genes are TRBV19 and TRBJ1-5; the match to TRBD1 covers 9 bases. Losses at the gene ends were 5 bases for V and 6 bases for J; bases not matched to a gene: 8. Germline V gene lookup returns CDR1 LNHDA and CDR2 SQIVND (reference sequence). CDR3 size: 15 residues. The DNA of the CDR3 is TGTGCCAGTAGTCCGGACAGGGGACTGTTTCAGCCCCAGCATTTT. The encoded protein is CASSPDRGLFQPQHF.

This clonotype was counted at least ten times. The chain links TRBV15 to TRBJ1-1, with TRBD1 identical over 9 bases. V shed 5 bases and J 6 bases; nucleotides not matched to a gene: 4. The CDR3 covers 13 residues. Germline CDR1 and CDR2: LNHNV and YYDKDF (reference sequence). CDR3 coding DNA: TGTGCCACCAGCGGACAGGGGAAGGCTGAAGCTTTCTTT. Amino acid sequence: CATSGQGKAEAFF.

V gene TRBV29-1 combines with J gene TRBJ1-5; possible D gene TRBD1, 6 bases. This CDR3 spans 13 amino acids. Trimming pared 8 bases from V and 4 bases from J, leaving 15 bases between. Germline loops: CDR1 SQVTM, CDR2 ANQGSEA. In DNA, the CDR3 is TGCAGCACTGGGACAAACCCTAATCAGCCCCAGCATTTT. As protein: CSTGTNPNQPQHF.